What follows are 8 T cell receptor beta chains derived from one specimen sequenced in a study of OX40 agonist ivuxolimab in advanced cancers. Sequencing used immunoSEQ multiplex PCR; TCRdb keeps in-frame clones, though not all of them. The sample includes 100,000 or so clones, 80% to 90% of them seen just once. The source was CD4+ or CD8+ T cells sorted from blood, collected in a trial of the OX40 agonist ivuxolimab. These TCRs come from an adult with an advanced solid tumor such as melanoma, head and neck, liver or kidney cancer.

The chain joins TRBV18 to TRBJ1-5, with D hard to call. CDR3 length: 13 residues. Trimming removed 2 bases at V and 3 bases at J, with 5 bases between. Per germline, CDR1 KGHSH and CDR2 LQKENI. CDR3 sequence reads: CASSPDNNQPQHF. In nucleotides, the CDR3 is TGTGCCAGCTCACCAGATAACAATCAGCCCCAGCATTTT.

This chain links TRBV29-1 with TRBJ2-7, with TRBD2 identical over 14 bases. CDR1 and CDR2 from the germline V gene are SQVTM and ANQGSEA. The CDR3 sequence is 15 residues long. Trimming cost V 5 bases and J 1 base; bases outside gene matches: 4. CDR3: CSVSGLAGVSYEQYF. In nucleotides, the CDR3 is TGCAGCGTTTCGGGACTAGCGGGAGTTTCCTACGAGCAGTACTTC.

The V call is TRBV2, the J call TRBJ1-3, with no clear D. The CDR3 totals 15 residues. CDR1 is SNHLY, CDR2 FYNNEI, per germline. The V and J ends lost 6 bases and 2 bases respectively, with 14 bases between them. DNA for the CDR3: TGTGCCAGCAGGGGGATTCTAGGAACTGGAAACACCATATATTTT. It codes for CASRGILGTGNTIYF.

This clone occurred a few times. The chain recombines TRBV2 with TRBJ1-1, with D maybe TRBD1 (5 bases). CDR1 and CDR2 from the germline V gene are SNHLY and FYNNEI. Trimming shortened V by 5 bases and J by 2 bases, and 6 bases separated the two germline ends. CDR3 size: 12 residues. For the CDR3, the DNA is TGTGCCAGCAGTTGGGACAACACTGAAGCTTTCTTT. Its translation is CASSWDNTEAFF.

The chain employs TRBV30 and TRBJ1-6, with 7 bases matching TRBD1. Germline V gene sequence: CDR1 GTSNPN, CDR2 SVGIG (reference sequence). V dropped 4 bases and J dropped 5; count of bases not matched to a gene: 11. The CDR3 has 16 residues. The CDR3 loop reads CAWTPRDRPNNSPLHF. DNA of the CDR3: TGTGCCTGGACCCCCAGGGACAGACCGAATAATTCACCCCTCCACTTT.

V usage is TRBV7-3 and J usage is TRBJ2-3; D ambiguous. The CDR3 is 14 residues long. V gave up 0 bases and J gave up 3 bases, with 7 bases separating them. Germline assignment: CDR1 SGHTA and CDR2 FQGTGA. CDR3 protein: CASSLTAQTDTQYF. The CDR3 region has the DNA TGTGCCAGCAGCTTAACCGCTCAGACAGATACGCAGTATTTT.

This clone has just a few counts. This chain links TRBV29-1 with TRBJ2-1; D unclear. This CDR3 has 17 amino acids. The germline V gene encodes CDR1 SQVTM and CDR2 ANQGSEA. V lost 2 bases and J lost 0, with 17 bases in between. The CDR3, as DNA: TGCAGCGTTGAACTCCTAGGAAAGGGATTCTCCTACAATGAGCAGTTCTTC. It encodes CSVELLGKGFSYNEQFF.

This rearrangement joins TRBV2 to TRBJ1-4; tentative D call: TRBD1 (6 bases). The CDR3 length is 15 residues. With 6 bases removed from V and 0 bases from J, the gap between germline ends came to 11 bases. Germline CDR1 reads SNHLY; CDR2 reads FYNNEI. The CDR3: CASSEQGATNEKLFF. CDR3 bases: TGTGCCAGCAGCGAACAGGGAGCAACTAATGAAAAACTGTTTTTT.